A single T cell receptor (beta chain) is shown here with its context. The target antigen is unknown. Specified time point: week 23, last vaccination. Vaccinated patients received 300 ug of mutant IDH1 20-mer peptide per dose, with topical imiquimod. This specimen belongs to a study of a mutant IDH1 vaccine in newly diagnosed glioma. Study-level background: Therapy received beforehand was radiotherapy, temozolomide, or both, with most patients given both.

Broader study findings: A vaccine-induced immune response developed in 93.3% of the patients.

Only in-frame clones appear in the TCRdb table, and some are missing; sequencing was by immunoSEQ multiplex PCR. This repertoire shows some 11,000 clones, roughly 88% found once; its top ten account for 5.2%. Per the germline V gene, CDR1 is SNHLY and CDR2 is FYNNEI. Trimming at V came to 8 bases and at J to 8 bases, leaving 14 bases not matched to a gene. The CDR3 extends over 14 amino acids. This chain uses TRBV2 with TRBJ2-7; 8 nucleotides align to TRBD1. The sequence derives from a woman aged 40 to 55 with glioma. Some clones in this sample may be carry-over from other donors' samples. This material consisted of PBMCs, taken from a glioma patient whose treatment included an IDH1 peptide vaccine. The CDR3 region has the DNA TGTGCCAGCTGTTTGGACAGGGCTCTAGATAAGCAGTACTTC. Amino acids: CASCLDRALDKQYF.